The following is a T cell receptor (beta chain) sequence with its context. What it binds is not known. The CDR3 has 15 residues. In germline, CDR1 is MNHEY, CDR2 SMNVEV (reference sequence). V lost 6 bases and J lost 9; bases outside the gene matches: 11. This entry comes from a study of cytotoxic CD8 clonotypes in ibrutinib-treated CLL. For the study at large: There were about a dozen relapsed/refractory patients and some 15 treatment-naive patients, and fewer than 18 were IGHV unmutated.

Broader study findings: Baseline-level clonality went beyond age-matched healthy donors and moved in step with circulating CD8+ T-cell counts. An increase in clonality occurred at ibrutinib response, followed by a return toward baseline at progression.

Assay: immunoSEQ multiplex PCR; the TCRdb copy retains only in-frame clones and omits some. The data hold hundreds of thousands of clones, with about 80% observed a single time. This material consisted of PBMCs, taken before ibrutinib treatment. The rearrangement joins TRBV27 to TRBJ2-1, with 10 bases matching TRBD2. The clonotype was recovered from a human donor with chronic lymphocytic leukemia. The chain's CDR3 is CASRFQLAGVVEQFF. The CDR3 DNA reads TGTGCCAGCAGGTTCCAGCTAGCGGGAGTTGTTGAGCAGTTCTTC.